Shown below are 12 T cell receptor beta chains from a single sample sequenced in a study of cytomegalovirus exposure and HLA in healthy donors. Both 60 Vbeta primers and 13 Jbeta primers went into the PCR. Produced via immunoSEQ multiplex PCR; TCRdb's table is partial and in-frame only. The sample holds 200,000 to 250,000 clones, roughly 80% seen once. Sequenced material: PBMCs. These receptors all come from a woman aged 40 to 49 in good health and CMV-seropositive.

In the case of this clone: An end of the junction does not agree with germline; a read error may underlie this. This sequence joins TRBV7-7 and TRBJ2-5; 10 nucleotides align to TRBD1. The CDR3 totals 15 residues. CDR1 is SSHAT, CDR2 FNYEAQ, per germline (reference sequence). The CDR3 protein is CASSSGTGVFETQYF. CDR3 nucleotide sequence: TGTGCTAGCAGCTCCGGGACAGGGGTGTTCGAGACCCAGTACTTC.

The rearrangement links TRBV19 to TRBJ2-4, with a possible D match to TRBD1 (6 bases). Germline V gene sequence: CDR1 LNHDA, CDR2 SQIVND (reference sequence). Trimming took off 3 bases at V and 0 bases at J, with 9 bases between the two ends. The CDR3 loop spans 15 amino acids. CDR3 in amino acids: CASSIGGRAKNIQYF. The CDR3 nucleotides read TGTGCCAGTAGTATTGGGGGCCGAGCCAAAAACATTCAGTACTTC.

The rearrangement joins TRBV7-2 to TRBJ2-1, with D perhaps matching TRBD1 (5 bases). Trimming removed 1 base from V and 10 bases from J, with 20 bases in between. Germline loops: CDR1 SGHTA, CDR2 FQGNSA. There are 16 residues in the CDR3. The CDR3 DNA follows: TGTGCCAGCAGCTTAGGGGTGTGGACACGGGTCTTGGAGCAGTTCTTC. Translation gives CASSLGVWTRVLEQFF.

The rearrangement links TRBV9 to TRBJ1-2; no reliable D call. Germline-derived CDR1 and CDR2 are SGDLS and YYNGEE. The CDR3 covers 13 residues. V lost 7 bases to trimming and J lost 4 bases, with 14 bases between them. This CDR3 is CASRTSTGYGYTF. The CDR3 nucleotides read TGTGCCAGCCGTACCTCTACGGGCTATGGCTACACCTTC.

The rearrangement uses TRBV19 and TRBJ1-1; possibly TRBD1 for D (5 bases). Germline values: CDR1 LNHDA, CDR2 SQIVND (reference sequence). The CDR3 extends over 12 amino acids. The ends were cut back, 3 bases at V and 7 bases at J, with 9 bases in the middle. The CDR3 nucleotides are TGTGCCAGTAGTATCTCAGGGTTTGAAGCTTTCTTT. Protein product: CASSISGFEAFF.

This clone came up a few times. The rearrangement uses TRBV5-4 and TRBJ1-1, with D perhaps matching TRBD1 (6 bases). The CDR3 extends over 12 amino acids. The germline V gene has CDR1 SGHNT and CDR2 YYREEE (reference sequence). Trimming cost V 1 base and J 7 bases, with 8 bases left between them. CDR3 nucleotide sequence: TGTGCCAGCAGCTTGCGGACAGATGAAGCTTTCTTT. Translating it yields CASSLRTDEAFF.

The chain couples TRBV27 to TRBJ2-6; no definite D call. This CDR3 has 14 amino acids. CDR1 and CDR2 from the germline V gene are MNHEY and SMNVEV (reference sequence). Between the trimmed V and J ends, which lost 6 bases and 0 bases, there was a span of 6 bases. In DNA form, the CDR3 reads TGTGCCAGCAGCCTCCTCTCTGGGGCCAACGTCCTGACTTTC. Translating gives CASSLLSGANVLTF.

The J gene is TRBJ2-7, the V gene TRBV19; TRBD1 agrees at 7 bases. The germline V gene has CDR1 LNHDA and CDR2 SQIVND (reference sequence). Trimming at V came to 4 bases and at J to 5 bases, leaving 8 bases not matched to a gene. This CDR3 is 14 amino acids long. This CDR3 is CASSTTGNPNEQYF. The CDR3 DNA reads TGTGCCAGTAGTACGACAGGGAATCCTAACGAGCAGTACTTC.

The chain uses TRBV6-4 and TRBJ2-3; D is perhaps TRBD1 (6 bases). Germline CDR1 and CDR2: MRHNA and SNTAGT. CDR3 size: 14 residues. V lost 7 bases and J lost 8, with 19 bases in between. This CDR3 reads CASNYHPKGGTQYF. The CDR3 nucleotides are TGTGCCAGCAACTACCACCCGAAAGGGGGTACGCAGTATTTT.

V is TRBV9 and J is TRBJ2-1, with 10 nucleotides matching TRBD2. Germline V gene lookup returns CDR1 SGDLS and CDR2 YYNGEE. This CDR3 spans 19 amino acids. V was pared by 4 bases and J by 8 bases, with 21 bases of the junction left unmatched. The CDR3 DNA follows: TGTGCCAGCAGCCTCCGACCAAGGGGAGTGAGCGGGGGGGCTGATGAGCAGTTCTTC. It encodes CASSLRPRGVSGGADEQFF.

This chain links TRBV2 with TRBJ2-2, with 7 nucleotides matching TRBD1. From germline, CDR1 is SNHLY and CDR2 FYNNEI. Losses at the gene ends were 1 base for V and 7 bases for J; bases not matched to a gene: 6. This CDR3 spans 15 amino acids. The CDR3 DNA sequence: TGTGCCAGCAGTGAAGAGGGGGCGCGGGTCGGGGAGCTGTTTTTT. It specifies CASSEEGARVGELFF.

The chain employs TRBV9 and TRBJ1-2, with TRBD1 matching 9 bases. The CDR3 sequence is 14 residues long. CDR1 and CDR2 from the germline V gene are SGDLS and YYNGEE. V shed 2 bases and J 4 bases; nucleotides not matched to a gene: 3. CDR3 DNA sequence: TGTGCCAGCAGCGTGACGGGACAGGGCTATGGCTACACCTTC. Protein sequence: CASSVTGQGYGYTF.